Shown below are 12 T cell receptor beta chains from a single sample sequenced in a study of blood T cell repertoires in COVID-19. The data were produced by immunoSEQ multiplex PCR, yet TCRdb's version contains in-frame clones alone and is incomplete. The data hold tens of thousands of clones, with over 75% observed a single time. Sequencing input: peripheral blood. The receptor source for this set is a human donor in a cohort sampled during active COVID-19.

The J gene is TRBJ2-1, the V gene TRBV11-2; 7 bases agree with TRBD2. Per germline, CDR1 SGHAT and CDR2 FQNNGV. V shed 3 bases, J shed 10 bases, and the junction held 6 bases outside the gene matches. CDR3 size: 13 residues. CDR3 in DNA: TGTGCCAGCAGCTTGGCGGGAGTAGGCGAGCAGTTCTTC. It yields the protein CASSLAGVGEQFF.

V gene TRBV2 combines with J gene TRBJ1-2; 9 bases are shared with TRBD1. Germline loops: CDR1 SNHLY, CDR2 FYNNEI. The CDR3 is 14 residues long. V lost 2 bases to trimming and J lost 7 bases; unmatched junction nucleotides: 5. CDR3 in amino acids: CASSERRDRVGYTF. CDR3 sequence (DNA): TGTGCCAGCAGTGAAAGGCGGGACAGGGTTGGCTACACCTTC. Based on the CDR3 plus reference TRBV2 and TRBJ1-2, the full variable domain is EPEVTQTPSHQVTQMGQEVILRCVPISNHLYFYWYRQILGQKVEFLVSFYNNEISEKSEIFDDQFSVERPDGSNFTLKIRSTKLEDSAMYFCASSERRDRVGYTFGSGTRLTVV.

This chain's CDR3 is CASSWTVNTEAFF. The CDR3 DNA is TGCGCCAGCAGCTGGACAGTTAACACTGAAGCTTTCTTT. V is TRBV5-1 and J is TRBJ1-1; D is perhaps TRBD1 (6 bases). This CDR3 spans 13 amino acids. Germline CDR1 reads SGHRS; CDR2 reads YFSETQ. V dropped 3 bases and J dropped 2 bases, with 8 bases sitting between them. Filled out from reference TRBV5-1 and TRBJ1-1, the complete variable domain reads KAGVTQTPRYLIKTRGQQVTLSCSPISGHRSVSWYQQTPGQGLQFLFEYFSETQRNKGNFPGRFSGRQFSNSRSEMNVSTLELGDSALYLCASSWTVNTEAFFGQGTRLTVV.

This sequence joins TRBV5-4 and TRBJ2-1; 13 nucleotides agree with TRBD2. Germline CDR1 is SGHNT and CDR2 is YYREEE (reference sequence). V lost 4 bases and J lost 7; bases outside the gene matches: 14. The CDR3 consists of 18 residues. Here the CDR3 reads CASSNFRTSGSNKNEQFF. CDR3 nucleotides: TGTGCCAGCAGCAACTTTAGGACTAGCGGGAGTAATAAGAATGAGCAGTTCTTC. Variable domain in full (rest from reference TRBV5-4 and TRBJ2-1): ETGVTQSPTHLIKTRGQQVTLRCSSQSGHNTVSWYQQALGQGPQFIFQYYREEENGRGNFPPRFSGLQFPNYSSELNVNALELDDSALYLCASSNFRTSGSNKNEQFFGPGTRLTVL.

This clone was seen just once. The chain couples TRBV7-3 to TRBJ1-1; D may be TRBD1 (6 bases). Germline CDR1 is SGHTA and CDR2 is FQGTGA. The ends were cut back, 5 bases at V and 6 bases at J, with 16 bases in the middle. The CDR3 is 14 residues long. CDR3: CASSHDVGASEAFF. The CDR3 DNA reads TGTGCCAGCAGCCACGACGTGGGGGCATCTGAAGCTTTCTTT. The complete variable domain, with remaining parts taken from reference TRBV7-3 and TRBJ1-1, reads GAGVSQTPSNKVTEKGKYVELRCDPISGHTALYWYRQSLGQGPEFLIYFQGTGAADDSGLPNDRFFAVRPEGSVSTLKIQRTERGDSAVYLCASSHDVGASEAFFGQGTRLTVV.

V usage is TRBV5-6 and J usage is TRBJ1-6; D is ambiguous. Trimming removed 4 bases at V and 6 bases at J, with 17 bases between. The CDR3 contains 16 residues. Germline loops: CDR1 SGHDT, CDR2 YYEEEE. CDR3 residues: CASSPQRSGSNSPLHF. The CDR3 bases are TGTGCCAGCAGCCCTCAACGATCGGGAAGTAATTCACCCCTCCACTTT.

This rearrangement joins TRBV6-6 to TRBJ2-7, with 8 bases aligning to TRBD2. Per germline, CDR1 MNHNY and CDR2 SVGAGI (reference sequence). The V segment lost 3 bases and the J segment 7 bases; nucleotides outside the gene matches: 14. CDR3 length equals 16 residues. The CDR3 bases are TGTGCCAGCAGTTATTTGGGCCGGGAGGGCCGGAGTGAGCAGTACTTC. It translates to CASSYLGREGRSEQYF.

The chain employs TRBV7-2 and TRBJ2-5, with D possibly TRBD1 on 6 matching bases. Germline V gives CDR1 SGHTA, CDR2 FQGNSA. The CDR3 is made up of 14 amino acids. Trimming left V 5 bases short and J 5 bases short, with 15 bases between. CDR3 amino acids: CASSATTGRETQYF. CDR3 DNA: TGTGCCAGCAGCGCGACTACAGGGCGGGAGACCCAGTACTTC.

This clone was recorded only once. V usage is TRBV6-5 and J usage is TRBJ1-4; D is undetermined. V was shortened by 8 bases and J by 2 bases, with 9 bases between the two germline ends. CDR1 is MNHEY and CDR2 is SVGAGI in the germline V gene. The length of the CDR3 is 13 residues. The CDR3 region is CASGRTTNEKLFF. The CDR3 nucleotides are TGTGCCAGCGGCCGAACGACTAATGAAAAACTGTTTTTT.

This clone has only one observation. The chain carries TRBV27 and TRBJ1-5; D may be TRBD1 (6 bases). Per the germline V gene, CDR1 is MNHEY and CDR2 is SMNVEV (reference sequence). Deletions cut 6 bases from V and 6 bases from J, with 12 bases between. The CDR3 is 13 residues long. CDR3 region: CASRGGASQPQHF. The CDR3 nucleotides are TGTGCCAGCAGGGGGGGGGCGAGTCAGCCCCAGCATTTT.

This clone was seen once. The chain couples TRBV7-8 to TRBJ2-2, with 12 bases fitting TRBD2. This CDR3 spans 17 amino acids. CDR1 is SGHVS, CDR2 FQNEAQ, per germline. J gave up 7 bases and V 3 bases, and 9 bases lay outside the gene matches. For the CDR3, the DNA is TGTGCCAGCAGCTTCCCTAGGACTAGCGGGACGGGCGGGGAGCTGTTTTTT. Its translation is CASSFPRTSGTGGELFF.

The V and J genes are TRBV7-9 and TRBJ2-7; 10 nucleotides agree with TRBD1. V gave up 5 bases and J gave up 4 bases; unmatched junction bases: 8. The CDR3 consists of 15 residues. CDR1 and CDR2 (germline): SEHNR, FQNEAQ (reference sequence). The CDR3 nucleotides are TGTGCCAGCAGCCAACTGGACAGGGGGAATTACGAGCAGTACTTC. Its translation is CASSQLDRGNYEQYF.